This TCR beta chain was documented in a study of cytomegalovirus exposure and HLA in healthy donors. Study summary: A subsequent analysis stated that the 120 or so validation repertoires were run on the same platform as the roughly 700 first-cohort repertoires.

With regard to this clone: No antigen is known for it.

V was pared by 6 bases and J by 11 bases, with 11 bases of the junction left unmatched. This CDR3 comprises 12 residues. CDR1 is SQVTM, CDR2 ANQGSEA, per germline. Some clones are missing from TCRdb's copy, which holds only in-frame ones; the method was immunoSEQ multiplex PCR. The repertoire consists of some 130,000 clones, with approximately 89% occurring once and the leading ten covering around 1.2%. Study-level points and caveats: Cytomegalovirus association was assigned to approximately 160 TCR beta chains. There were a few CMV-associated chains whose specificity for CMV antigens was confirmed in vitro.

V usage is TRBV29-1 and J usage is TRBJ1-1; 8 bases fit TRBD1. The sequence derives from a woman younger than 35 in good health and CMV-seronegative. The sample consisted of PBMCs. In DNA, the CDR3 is TGCAGCGTCGGAAGGGGACAGGAACGGGCTTTCTTT. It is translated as CSVGRGQERAFF.